This is a list of T cell receptor beta chains from one sample in a study of cytotoxic CD8 clonotypes in ibrutinib-treated CLL. Libraries were prepared by immunoSEQ multiplex PCR; TCRdb keeps only in-frame clonotypes and omits some of them. This table holds about 140,000 clones, 65% to 85% found once. The starting material was PBMCs, obtained after 36 months of ibrutinib treatment. These receptors were taken from a human donor with chronic lymphocytic leukemia. Each CDR3 is given with its conserved first and last residue. The D gene is left open where the match is weak. A clone size is listed for some rows: how often the clone was seen (once, few, many), or a class if it is expanded.

j_call: TRBJ2-7; d_call: -; v_call: TRBV7-9; clone_size: -; cdr3_aa: CASSLRPGEGEQYF; cdr3_nt: TGTGCCAGCAGCTTACGCCCAGGGGAGGGGGAGCAGTACTTC
j_call: TRBJ2-1; d_call: -; v_call: TRBV11-2; clone_size: -; cdr3_aa: CASSAAGTHSYNEQFF; cdr3_nt: TGTGCCAGCAGCGCAGCCGGGACGCACTCCTACAATGAGCAGTTCTTC
j_call: TRBJ2-2; d_call: -; v_call: TRBV30; clone_size: -; cdr3_aa: CAWSVLGVGTGELFF; cdr3_nt: TGTGCCTGGAGTGTATTAGGGGTTGGCACCGGGGAGCTGTTTTTT
j_call: TRBJ2-1; d_call: -; v_call: TRBV25-1; clone_size: -; cdr3_aa: CASSGYNEQFF; cdr3_nt: TGTGCCAGCAGTGGTTACAATGAGCAGTTCTTC
j_call: TRBJ1-2; d_call: -; v_call: TRBV6-5; clone_size: -; cdr3_aa: CASSYYRDARGYTF; cdr3_nt: TGTGCCAGCAGTTACTACAGGGATGCGAGAGGCTACACCTTC
j_call: TRBJ2-7; d_call: TRBD1; v_call: TRBV25-1; clone_size: -; cdr3_aa: CASSAGTGAYEQYF; cdr3_nt: TGTGCCAGCAGTGCTGGGACAGGGGCCTACGAGCAGTACTTC
j_call: TRBJ2-1; d_call: -; v_call: TRBV5-6; clone_size: -; cdr3_aa: CASSPDYYNEQFF; cdr3_nt: TGTGCCAGCAGCCCGGACTATTACAATGAGCAGTTCTTC
j_call: TRBJ1-5; d_call: TRBD1; v_call: TRBV19; clone_size: -; cdr3_aa: CASISLGTGDNQPQHF; cdr3_nt: TGTGCCAGTATCTCTCTCGGAACAGGGGACAATCAGCCCCAGCATTTT
j_call: TRBJ1-1; d_call: -; v_call: TRBV9; clone_size: -; cdr3_aa: CASSGLLGTEAFF; cdr3_nt: TGTGCCAGCAGCGGACTTTTGGGCACTGAAGCTTTCTTT
j_call: TRBJ2-1; d_call: TRBD2; v_call: TRBV6-5; clone_size: -; cdr3_aa: CASTGLVKNEQFF; cdr3_nt: TGTGCCAGCACGGGACTAGTGAAAAATGAGCAGTTCTTC
j_call: TRBJ2-7; d_call: -; v_call: TRBV18; clone_size: -; cdr3_aa: CASSPEVEQYF; cdr3_nt: TGTGCCAGCTCACCTGAGGTGGAGCAGTACTTC
j_call: TRBJ1-6; d_call: -; v_call: TRBV19; clone_size: once; cdr3_aa: CASSIMGNNSPLHF; cdr3_nt: TGTGCCAGTAGTATTATGGGGAATAATTCACCCCTCCACTTT
j_call: TRBJ1-2; d_call: -; v_call: TRBV4-1; clone_size: -; cdr3_aa: CASSHERGMFYGYTF; cdr3_nt: TGCGCCAGCAGCCACGAAAGGGGTATGTTCTATGGCTACACCTTC
j_call: TRBJ2-2; d_call: -; v_call: TRBV11-3; clone_size: few; cdr3_aa: CASSLDRITGELFF; cdr3_nt: TGTGCCAGCAGCTTAGACAGGATCACCGGGGAGCTGTTTTTT
j_call: TRBJ2-5; d_call: -; v_call: TRBV7-2; clone_size: -; cdr3_aa: CASSLVREETQYF; cdr3_nt: TGTGCCAGCAGCTTAGTAAGGGAAGAGACCCAGTACTTC
j_call: TRBJ2-3; d_call: -; v_call: TRBV5-1; clone_size: once; cdr3_aa: CASVVGQDYTDTQYF; cdr3_nt: TGCGCCAGCGTCGTCGGGCAGGACTACACAGATACGCAGTATTTT
j_call: TRBJ2-3; d_call: TRBD1; v_call: TRBV5-1; clone_size: -; cdr3_aa: CASSTGTEGNTQYF; cdr3_nt: TGCGCCAGCAGCACCGGGACAGAGGGGAATACGCAGTATTTT
j_call: TRBJ2-7; d_call: -; v_call: TRBV2; clone_size: -; cdr3_aa: CASSRIAPYEQYF; cdr3_nt: TGTGCCAGCAGTCGTATTGCGCCCTACGAGCAGTACTTC
j_call: TRBJ2-7; d_call: TRBD1; v_call: TRBV27; clone_size: many; cdr3_aa: CASSTNRGLYEQYF; cdr3_nt: TGTGCCAGCAGTACCAACAGGGGGCTCTACGAGCAGTACTTC
j_call: TRBJ1-2; d_call: -; v_call: TRBV5-1; clone_size: -; cdr3_aa: CASSLAANYGYTF; cdr3_nt: TGCGCCAGCAGCTTAGCGGCTAACTATGGCTACACCTTC
j_call: TRBJ1-5; d_call: TRBD1; v_call: TRBV29-1; clone_size: -; cdr3_aa: CSVASGTGANQPQHF; cdr3_nt: TGCAGCGTCGCGTCCGGGACAGGGGCCAATCAGCCCCAGCATTTT
j_call: TRBJ1-5; d_call: -; v_call: TRBV19; clone_size: -; cdr3_aa: CASSIVGSPQHF; cdr3_nt: TGTGCCAGTAGTATAGTCGGGAGTCCCCAGCATTTT
j_call: TRBJ2-1; d_call: -; v_call: TRBV7-9; clone_size: -; cdr3_aa: CASSSGWEQFF; cdr3_nt: TGTGCCAGCAGCTCCGGATGGGAGCAGTTCTTC
j_call: TRBJ1-2; d_call: TRBD1; v_call: TRBV28; clone_size: -; cdr3_aa: CASSLDRGYYTF; cdr3_nt: TGTGCCAGCAGTCTGGACAGGGGTTACTACACCTTC
j_call: TRBJ1-5; d_call: -; v_call: TRBV9; clone_size: -; cdr3_aa: CASSVDAGNQPQHF; cdr3_nt: TGTGCCAGCAGCGTAGATGCTGGAAATCAGCCCCAGCATTTT
j_call: TRBJ1-4; d_call: -; v_call: TRBV5-6; clone_size: -; cdr3_aa: CASSLAPGSMGKLFF; cdr3_nt: TGTGCCAGCAGCTTGGCCCCAGGATCCATGGGAAAACTGTTTTTT
j_call: TRBJ1-3; d_call: -; v_call: TRBV7-8; clone_size: -; cdr3_aa: CASSLAGGQTSGNTIYF; cdr3_nt: TGTGCCAGCAGCTTAGCTGGTGGCCAGACATCTGGAAACACCATATATTTT
j_call: TRBJ2-1; d_call: TRBD2; v_call: TRBV7-9; clone_size: -; cdr3_aa: CASSLGLAGGLEQFF; cdr3_nt: TGTGCCAGCAGCTTAGGTCTAGCGGGGGGGCTTGAGCAGTTCTTC
j_call: TRBJ2-6; d_call: -; v_call: TRBV6-4; clone_size: -; cdr3_aa: CASSDQAGVGANVLTF; cdr3_nt: TGTGCCAGCAGTGACCAAGCAGGGGTTGGGGCCAACGTCCTGACTTTC
j_call: TRBJ1-1; d_call: -; v_call: TRBV28; clone_size: few; cdr3_aa: CASTRGGLNTEAFF; cdr3_nt: TGTGCCAGCACCCGAGGAGGGCTGAACACTGAAGCTTTCTTT
j_call: TRBJ2-2; d_call: -; v_call: TRBV30; clone_size: -; cdr3_aa: CAWGGSSNVGELFF; cdr3_nt: TGTGCCTGGGGCGGGTCTTCCAATGTCGGGGAGCTGTTTTTT
j_call: TRBJ2-5; d_call: TRBD2; v_call: TRBV5-1; clone_size: -; cdr3_aa: CASRRGTTQETQYF; cdr3_nt: TGCGCCAGCAGACGAGGGACTACCCAAGAGACCCAGTACTTC
j_call: TRBJ2-7; d_call: TRBD1; v_call: TRBV2; clone_size: -; cdr3_aa: CASSGTGTYEQYF; cdr3_nt: TGTGCCAGCTCCGGGACAGGAACCTACGAGCAGTACTTC
j_call: TRBJ1-2; d_call: TRBD1; v_call: TRBV19; clone_size: -; cdr3_aa: CASTTGTGNYGYTF; cdr3_nt: TGTGCCAGCACCACCGGGACAGGGAACTATGGCTACACCTTC
j_call: TRBJ2-7; d_call: TRBD2; v_call: TRBV27; clone_size: -; cdr3_aa: CASSPAGGAYEQYF; cdr3_nt: TGTGCCAGCAGCCCCGCGGGGGGCGCCTACGAGCAGTACTTC
j_call: TRBJ1-5; d_call: -; v_call: TRBV11-2; clone_size: -; cdr3_aa: CASSLGGDQPQHF; cdr3_nt: TGTGCCAGCAGCTTAGGGGGGGATCAGCCCCAGCATTTT
j_call: TRBJ1-5; d_call: -; v_call: TRBV4-1; clone_size: few; cdr3_aa: CASSQDPRRLNQPQHF; cdr3_nt: TGCGCCAGCAGCCAAGATCCCAGGCGACTAAATCAGCCCCAGCATTTT
j_call: TRBJ1-5; d_call: -; v_call: TRBV28; clone_size: few; cdr3_aa: CASSLTASRAQHF; cdr3_nt: TGTGCCAGCAGTTTGACAGCCAGTAGAGCCCAGCATTTT
j_call: TRBJ1-1; d_call: -; v_call: TRBV5-4; clone_size: -; cdr3_aa: CASSEQGRNTEAFF; cdr3_nt: TGTGCCAGCAGCGAACAGGGTAGGAACACTGAAGCTTTCTTT
j_call: TRBJ1-4; d_call: TRBD1; v_call: TRBV5-1; clone_size: few; cdr3_aa: CASSLTGGNEKLFF; cdr3_nt: TGCGCCAGCAGCCTTACAGGGGGCAATGAAAAACTGTTTTTT
j_call: TRBJ2-5; d_call: -; v_call: TRBV5-1; clone_size: -; cdr3_aa: CASSLDRETQYF; cdr3_nt: TGCGCCAGCAGCCTGGACAGAGAGACCCAGTACTTC
j_call: TRBJ1-1; d_call: -; v_call: TRBV19; clone_size: -; cdr3_aa: CASSITTTTEAFF; cdr3_nt: TGTGCCAGTAGTATAACTACAACTACTGAAGCTTTCTTT
j_call: TRBJ2-7; d_call: -; v_call: TRBV29-1; clone_size: -; cdr3_aa: CSVETGPGYEQYF; cdr3_nt: TGCAGCGTGGAGACGGGGCCGGGGTACGAGCAGTACTTC
j_call: TRBJ2-7; d_call: -; v_call: TRBV5-4; clone_size: -; cdr3_aa: CASSLSVGLAPYEQYF; cdr3_nt: TGTGCCAGCAGCTTGAGTGTGGGGCTGGCCCCTTACGAGCAGTACTTC
j_call: TRBJ2-1; d_call: -; v_call: TRBV2; clone_size: -; cdr3_aa: CASSVRDEQFF; cdr3_nt: TGTGCCAGCAGTGTTAGGGATGAGCAGTTCTTC
j_call: TRBJ1-4; d_call: TRBD1; v_call: TRBV30; clone_size: -; cdr3_aa: CAWTRGALNEKLFF; cdr3_nt: TGTGCCTGGACCAGGGGGGCTCTTAATGAAAAACTGTTTTTT
j_call: TRBJ2-3; d_call: -; v_call: TRBV7-9; clone_size: once; cdr3_aa: CASSQDWNTDTQYF; cdr3_nt: TGTGCCAGCAGCCAGGACTGGAACACAGATACGCAGTATTTT
j_call: TRBJ2-2; d_call: TRBD2; v_call: TRBV9; clone_size: -; cdr3_aa: CASTQRGGLTGELFF; cdr3_nt: TGTGCCAGCACCCAGCGGGGGGGCCTCACCGGGGAGCTGTTTTTT
j_call: TRBJ1-1; d_call: -; v_call: TRBV5-8; clone_size: once; cdr3_aa: CASSLGSYIGKTEAFF; cdr3_nt: TGTGCCAGCAGCTTGGGGTCTTACATAGGAAAAACTGAAGCTTTCTTT
j_call: TRBJ1-5; d_call: TRBD1; v_call: TRBV9; clone_size: -; cdr3_aa: CASSEGQGAYQPQHF; cdr3_nt: TGTGCCAGCAGCGAGGGACAGGGGGCATATCAGCCCCAGCATTTT
j_call: TRBJ2-5; d_call: -; v_call: TRBV4-2; clone_size: -; cdr3_aa: CASSPRRGRETQYF; cdr3_nt: TGTGCCAGCAGCCCACGCAGGGGAAGAGAGACCCAGTACTTC
j_call: TRBJ1-2; d_call: -; v_call: TRBV5-1; clone_size: -; cdr3_aa: CASSLAPEYGYTF; cdr3_nt: TGCGCCAGCAGCTTGGCGCCAGAATATGGCTACACCTTC
j_call: TRBJ2-3; d_call: TRBD2; v_call: TRBV6-5; clone_size: -; cdr3_aa: CASSYGLAGLEDTQYF; cdr3_nt: TGTGCCAGCAGTTACGGCCTAGCGGGGTTGGAAGATACGCAGTATTTT
j_call: TRBJ2-7; d_call: TRBD1; v_call: TRBV11-1; clone_size: -; cdr3_aa: CASSRETGGSYEQYF; cdr3_nt: TGTGCCAGCAGCAGAGAGACAGGGGGTTCCTACGAGCAGTACTTC
j_call: TRBJ2-1; d_call: TRBD2; v_call: TRBV7-7; clone_size: few; cdr3_aa: CASSLGLAGAYNEQFF; cdr3_nt: TGTGCCAGCAGCCTCGGGCTAGCGGGGGCTTACAATGAGCAGTTCTTC